This T cell receptor (beta chain) was sequenced in a study of control samples from healthy donors and cancer patients. Unmatched junction bases numbered 9, after V lost 2 bases and J lost 8 bases. The CDR3 is made up of 15 amino acids. In germline, CDR1 is SGHNT, CDR2 YYREEE (reference sequence). The table came from immunoSEQ multiplex PCR; TCRdb's copy has only in-frame clones and leaves some out. Here the sample spans roughly 120,000 clones, 93% being singletons. The sequencing input was blood. The V and J genes are TRBV5-4 and TRBJ1-2; 10 nucleotides line up with TRBD1. The receptor was derived from a man younger than 45 in good health. CDR3 protein: CASSLDPGQGFGYTF. In DNA, the CDR3 is TGTGCCAGCAGCTTAGATCCGGGACAGGGGTTCGGCTACACCTTC.